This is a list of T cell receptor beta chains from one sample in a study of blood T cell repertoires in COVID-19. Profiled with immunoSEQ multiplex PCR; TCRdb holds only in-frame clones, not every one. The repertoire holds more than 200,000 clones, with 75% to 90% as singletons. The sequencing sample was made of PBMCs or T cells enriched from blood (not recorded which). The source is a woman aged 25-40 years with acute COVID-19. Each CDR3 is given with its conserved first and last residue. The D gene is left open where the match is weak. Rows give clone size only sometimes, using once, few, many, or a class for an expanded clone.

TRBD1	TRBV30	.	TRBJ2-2	TGTGCCTGGAGAGTACCCGGGACAGCGAACACCGGGGAGCTGTTTTTT	CAWRVPGTANTGELFF
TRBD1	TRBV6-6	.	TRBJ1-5	TGTGCCAGCATCCCGGGACAGGGAAATCAGCCCCAGCATTTT	CASIPGQGNQPQHF
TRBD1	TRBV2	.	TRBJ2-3	TGTGCCACCAGAAGGGTAGGGGACAGGTATGATTTT	CATRRVGDRYDF
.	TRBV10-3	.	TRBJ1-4	TGTGCCATCAGTGCTAGCGGCGGGGGCCAGTATGAAAAACTGTTTTTT	CAISASGGGQYEKLFF
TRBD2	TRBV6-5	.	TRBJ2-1	TGTGCCAGCAGTTGGGTAGCGGGGGGGTATTCAAATGAGCAGTTCTTC	CASSWVAGGYSNEQFF
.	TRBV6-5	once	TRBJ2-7	TGTGCCAGCGCAGGGACTCTCTCCTACGAGCAGTACTTC	CASAGTLSYEQYF
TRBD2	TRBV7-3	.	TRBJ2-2	TGTGCCAGCAGCTTAAATAGCGGGTCGAACACCGGGGAGCTGTTTTTT	CASSLNSGSNTGELFF
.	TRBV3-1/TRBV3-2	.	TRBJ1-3	TGTGCCAGCAGCCAACAACAGGGCAACACCATATATTTT	CASSQQQGNTIYF
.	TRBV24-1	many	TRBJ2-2	TGTGCCACCAGTGATTTGGGGGCCGGGCCGTGGAACACCGGGGAGCTGTTTTTT	CATSDLGAGPWNTGELFF
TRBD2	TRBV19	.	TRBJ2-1	TGTGCCAGTAGTATTGGGGCGGGAGTCACTGGATGGAATGAGCAGTTCTTC	CASSIGAGVTGWNEQFF
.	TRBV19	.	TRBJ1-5	TGTGCCAGTAGGCGACGAGGGAATAGCAATCAGCCCCAGCATTTT	CASRRRGNSNQPQHF
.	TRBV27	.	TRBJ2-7	TGTGCCAGCAGTTTATCGACTAGGGGCTACGAGCAGTACTTC	CASSLSTRGYEQYF
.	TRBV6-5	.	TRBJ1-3	TGTGCCAGCAAATCCCGAGTTCCACCTGGAAACACCATATATTTT	CASKSRVPPGNTIYF
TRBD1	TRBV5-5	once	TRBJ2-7	TGTGCCAGCTGGGAGGACAGGGCACTTCCCTACGAGCAGTACTTC	CASWEDRALPYEQYF
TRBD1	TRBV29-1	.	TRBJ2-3	TGCAGCTTAGAGACAGGGGCCACAGATACGCAGTATTTT	CSLETGATDTQYF
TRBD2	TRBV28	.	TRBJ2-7	TGTGCCAGCAGTTTACTCGGGGCGACTAGCGGGACGGGTGAGCAGTACTTC	CASSLLGATSGTGEQYF
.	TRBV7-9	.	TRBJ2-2	TGTGCCAGCAGCCCGCAGGCGTTGGGGGGAACCGGGGAGCTGTTTTTT	CASSPQALGGTGELFF
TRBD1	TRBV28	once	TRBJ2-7	TGTGCCAGCAGTTACCGGGACAGGGAATCGGCCGAGCAGTACTTC	CASSYRDRESAEQYF
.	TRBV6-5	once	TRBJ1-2	TGTGCCAGCAGTTACGGGGGGGGCCAGTATGGCTACACCTTC	CASSYGGGQYGYTF
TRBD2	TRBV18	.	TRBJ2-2	TGTGCCAGCTCACCATCTAGCGGGGACACCGGGGAGCTGTTTTTT	CASSPSSGDTGELFF
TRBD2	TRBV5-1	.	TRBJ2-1	TGCGCCAGCAGCCCGACTAGCGGGACGTCCAGTGAGCAGTTCTTC	CASSPTSGTSSEQFF
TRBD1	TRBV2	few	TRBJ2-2	TGTGCCAGCAGTGTGGGACAGGGATACGGGGAGCTGTTTTTT	CASSVGQGYGELFF
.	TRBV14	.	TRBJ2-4	TGTGCCAGCAGCCAAGATCGTCGAGGAGACATTCAGTACTTC	CASSQDRRGDIQYF
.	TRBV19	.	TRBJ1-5	TGTGCCAGTACAGTTGGCAGGGGTCCCCCCTGGGGCAATCAGCCCCAGCATTTT	CASTVGRGPPWGNQPQHF
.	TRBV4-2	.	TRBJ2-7	TGTGCCAGCAGCCCCGAGGGGGGGTTCTCCTACGAGCAGTACTTC	CASSPEGGFSYEQYF
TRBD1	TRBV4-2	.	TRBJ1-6	TGTGCCAGCAGCCAAGCCTCAACAGGGGATCGGAATTCACCCCTCCACTTT	CASSQASTGDRNSPLHF
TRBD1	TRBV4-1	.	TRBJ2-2	TGCGCCAGCAGCCGGGACAGGGTGGGCACCGGGGAGCTGTTTTTT	CASSRDRVGTGELFF
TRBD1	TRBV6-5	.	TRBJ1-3	TGTGCCAGCAAGGACAGGGGTCTACCTGGAAACACCATATATTTT	CASKDRGLPGNTIYF
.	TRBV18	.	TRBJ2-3	TGTGCCAGCTCAACGGGGATAAACACAGATACGCAGTATTTT	CASSTGINTDTQYF
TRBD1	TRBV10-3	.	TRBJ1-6	TGTGCCATCAGTGCGTCGGCAGGGGGTTCACCCCTCCACTTT	CAISASAGGSPLHF
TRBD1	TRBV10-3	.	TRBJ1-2	TGTGCCACCCGACCGGGACAGAAGTTCTATGGCTACACCTTC	CATRPGQKFYGYTF
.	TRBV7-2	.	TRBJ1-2	TGTGCCAGCAGCTTAGCGACCACAGGGGGCTACACCTTC	CASSLATTGGYTF
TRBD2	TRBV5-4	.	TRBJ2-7	TGTGCCAGCAGCTGGGGGGGGGTCTTCTACGAGCAGTACTTC	CASSWGGVFYEQYF
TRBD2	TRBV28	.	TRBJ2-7	TGTGCCAGAAGAGGACTAGCGGGAGAGGTTTCCGAGCAGTACTTC	CARRGLAGEVSEQYF
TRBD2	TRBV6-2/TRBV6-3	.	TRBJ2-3	TGTGCCAGCAGTTTGCGAAACGCGGGAGCAGATACGCAGTATTTT	CASSLRNAGADTQYF
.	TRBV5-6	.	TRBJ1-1	TGTGCCAGCAGCCCGGGACATTCCTCGATCGAGGGAAAAGCTTTCTTT	CASSPGHSSIEGKAFF
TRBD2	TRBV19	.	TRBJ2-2	TGTGCCAGTAGTATCGGTTTACAGCGGGGGCCCCCCGGGGAGCTGTTTTTT	CASSIGLQRGPPGELFF
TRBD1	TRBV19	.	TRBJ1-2	TGTGCCAGTTTCGGGACAGGGGGCGACTATGGCTACACCTTC	CASFGTGGDYGYTF
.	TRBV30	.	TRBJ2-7	TGTGCCTGGAGTGTAAGTAGATACTACGAGCAGTACTTC	CAWSVSRYYEQYF
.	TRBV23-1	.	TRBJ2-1	TGCGCCAGCAGTCAAGGGCGGGTGGGATCCAATGAGCAGTTCTTC	CASSQGRVGSNEQFF
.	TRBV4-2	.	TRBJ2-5	TGTGCCAGCAGCCAAGTTCCGGGGGAGACCCAGTACTTC	CASSQVPGETQYF
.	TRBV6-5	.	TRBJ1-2	TGTGCCAGCAGTCCTCCTCGAAGCGGAGGCTATGGCTACACCTTC	CASSPPRSGGYGYTF
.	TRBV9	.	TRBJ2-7	TGTGCCAGCAGCGCTGGCGGACTTGAGCAGTACTTC	CASSAGGLEQYF
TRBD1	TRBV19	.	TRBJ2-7	TGTGCCAGTAGATCAGGGGGCGTGCAGTACTTC	CASRSGGVQYF
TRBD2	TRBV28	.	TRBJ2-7	TGTGCCAGCCTTAAACTAGCGGGAGTACCTTACGAGCAGTACTTC	CASLKLAGVPYEQYF
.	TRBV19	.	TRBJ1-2	TGTGCCAGTATCCCGGGACATAATAACTATGGCTACACCTTC	CASIPGHNNYGYTF